A single sample gave rise to the 21 T cell receptor beta chains below, sequenced in a study of blood T cell repertoires in COVID-19. Some clones are missing from TCRdb's copy, which holds only in-frame ones; the method was immunoSEQ multiplex PCR. The sample has under 300,000 clones; 80% to 90% are singletons. The sequenced sample was peripheral blood. Every receptor here comes from a woman in her sixties or seventies with COVID-19, enrolled during active disease.

The chain employs TRBV7-2 and TRBJ2-7, with 7 bases aligning to TRBD2. This CDR3 region has 15 residues. V lost 1 base to trimming and J lost 4 bases; unmatched junction nucleotides: 7. The germline V gene has CDR1 SGHTA and CDR2 FQGNSA. This CDR3 reads CASSLEGGGRYEQYF. The DNA for the CDR3 is TGTGCCAGCAGCTTAGAGGGCGGGGGTAGGTACGAGCAGTACTTC.

The J gene is TRBJ2-3, the V gene TRBV13; 9 bases align to TRBD2. V gave up 5 bases and J gave up 1 base; unmatched junction bases: 7. The CDR3 contains 16 residues. Germline CDR1 PRHDT, CDR2 FYEKMQ (reference sequence). The CDR3 loop is CASSIKGLAGTDTQYF. In nucleotides, the CDR3 is TGTGCCAGCAGCATAAAGGGACTAGCAGGCACAGATACGCAGTATTTT. Combining the CDR3 with reference TRBV13 and TRBJ2-3 gives the whole variable domain AAGVIQSPRHLIKEKRETATLKCYPIPRHDTVYWYQQGPGQDPQFLISFYEKMQSDKGSIPDRFSAQQFSDYHSELNMSSLELGDSALYFCASSIKGLAGTDTQYFGPGTRLTVL.

V is TRBV12-5 and J is TRBJ1-5; no clear D. This CDR3 is built from 13 residues. Germline-derived CDR1 and CDR2 are LGHNT and FRNRAP. V lost 5 bases to trimming and J lost 4 bases, with 9 bases between them. Here the CDR3 DNA reads TGTGCTAGTGGTCTCGAGCAAAATCAGCCCCAGCATTTT. This codes for CASGLEQNQPQHF.

CDR3 residues: CASSYGRGRGSEKLFF. For the CDR3, the DNA is TGTGCCAGCAGTTACGGGCGCGGCAGGGGAAGTGAAAAACTGTTTTTT. The chain is built from TRBV6-6 and TRBJ1-4, with D possibly matching TRBD1 (6 bases). This CDR3 comprises 16 residues. The V end lost 2 bases, the J end lost 7 bases, and 17 bases lay between the germline ends. Germline assignment: CDR1 MNHNY and CDR2 SVGAGI (reference sequence).

The rearrangement joins TRBV5-6 to TRBJ2-7; no firm D call. CDR1 and CDR2 (germline): SGHDT, YYEEEE. V was trimmed by 0 bases and J by 0 bases, leaving 7 bases between them. The CDR3 has 14 amino acids. The CDR3 spells CASSLAVSSYEQYF. CDR3 bases: TGTGCCAGCAGCTTGGCGGTAAGCTCCTACGAGCAGTACTTC. Supplemented by reference TRBV5-6 and TRBJ2-7, the full variable domain reads DAGVTQSPTHLIKTRGQQVTLRCSPKSGHDTVSWYQQALGQGPQFIFQYYEEEERQRGNFPDRFSGHQFPNYSSELNVNALLLGDSALYLCASSLAVSSYEQYFGPGTRLTVT.

V usage is TRBV5-1 and J usage is TRBJ2-7; TRBD1 matches 10 bases. Germline CDR1 SGHRS, CDR2 YFSETQ. With 4 bases clipped from V and 2 bases from J, the junction kept 12 bases outside the gene matches. The CDR3 has 17 amino acids. CDR3 sequence (DNA): TGCGCCAGCAGCCCCGGCGGGTGGGGACAGGGGACCTACGAGCAGTACTTC. Protein: CASSPGGWGQGTYEQYF.

This clone was counted once. The chain carries TRBV19 and TRBJ2-4; 9 bases align to TRBD1. The CDR3 is 14 residues long. V lost 2 bases to trimming and J lost 9 bases; unmatched junction nucleotides: 5. Germline lookup yields CDR1 LNHDA and CDR2 SQIVND (reference sequence). The CDR3 reads CASSIRTGVIIQYF. CDR3 DNA sequence: TGTGCCAGTAGTATACGGACAGGGGTGATCATTCAGTACTTC.

Here the CDR3 reads CASSLDRTSNQPQHF. CDR3 bases: TGTGCCAGCAGCCTTGACAGGACGAGCAATCAGCCCCAGCATTTT. J is TRBJ1-5 and V is TRBV7-6; D perhaps matches TRBD1 (6 bases). With 5 bases removed from V and 1 base from J, the gap between germline ends came to 12 bases. Germline CDR1 reads SGHVS; CDR2 reads FNYEAQ. The CDR3 extends over 15 amino acids.

This clone was seen a handful of times. J is TRBJ1-6 and V is TRBV28; D remains unclear. This CDR3 is built from 14 residues. The germline gives CDR1 MDHEN, CDR2 SYDVKM. V dropped 2 bases and J dropped 8 bases, with 10 bases sitting between them. The CDR3 reads CASSLVRIDSPLHF. The CDR3 DNA reads TGTGCCAGCAGTTTAGTCAGGATAGATTCACCCCTCCACTTT. The full variable domain, rest sourced from reference TRBV28 and TRBJ1-6, is DVKVTQSSRYLVKRTGEKVFLECVQDMDHENMFWYRQDPGLGLRLIYFSYDVKMKEKGDIPEGYSVSREKKERFSLILESASTNQTSMYLCASSLVRIDSPLHFGNGTRLTVT.

The CDR3 spells CASSTGSLNYEQYF. The CDR3 DNA is TGTGCCAGCAGTACGGGGAGTCTGAACTACGAGCAGTACTTC. The V and J genes are TRBV6-2 or TRBV6-3 and TRBJ2-7, with D possibly being TRBD2 (5 bases). This CDR3 comprises 14 residues. V was shortened by 5 bases and J by 3 bases, with 14 bases between the two germline ends. Germline CDR1 and CDR2: MNHEY and SVGEGT.

This chain links TRBV6-5 with TRBJ2-7, with no clear D. CDR3 length equals 13 residues. The V gene's germline CDR1 is MNHEY and CDR2 SVGAGI. V gave up 7 bases and J gave up 0 bases, with 10 bases separating them. The CDR3 loop is CASTPQNSYEQYF. As DNA, the CDR3 is TGTGCCAGCACACCACAGAACTCCTACGAGCAGTACTTC.

The gene calls are TRBV29-1 and TRBJ2-2; no clear D. From germline, CDR1 is SQVTM and CDR2 ANQGSEA. The CDR3 runs to 15 residues. The DNA of the CDR3 is TGCAGTGTTTACATCGGCAGGACGAACACCGGGGAGCTGTTTTTT. Protein: CSVYIGRTNTGELFF.

V usage is TRBV19 and J usage is TRBJ1-1, with TRBD1 as a possible D gene (5 bases). This CDR3 contains 15 residues. V was pared by 3 bases and J by 2 bases, with 13 bases between. CDR1 LNHDA and CDR2 SQIVND come from the germline V gene (reference sequence). CDR3: CASSMGEVFNTEAFF. CDR3 coding DNA: TGTGCCAGTAGTATGGGGGAGGTCTTCAACACTGAAGCTTTCTTT.

The chain uses TRBV6-5 and TRBJ1-1, with 7 bases that match TRBD1. Germline V gene lookup returns CDR1 MNHEY and CDR2 SVGAGI. J was trimmed by 5 bases and V by 0 bases; bases with no gene match: 9. The CDR3 sequence is 16 residues long. CDR3 in DNA: TGTGCCAGCAGTTACTCGTCGGGCAGGGGGGTTACTGAAGCTTTCTTT. This encodes CASSYSSGRGVTEAFF.

DNA of the CDR3: TGTGCCAGCAGCTCGTTAAAACGGTCCTACGAGCAGTACTTC. This codes for CASSSLKRSYEQYF. This chain connects TRBV7-9 to TRBJ2-7; D is uncertain. Germline CDR1 and CDR2: SEHNR and FQNEAQ (reference sequence). The CDR3 is made up of 14 amino acids. V was cut by 4 bases and J by 1 base, with 11 bases left in between. Complete variable domain (other parts from reference TRBV7-9 and TRBJ2-7): DTGVSQNPRHKITKRGQNVTFRCDPISEHNRLYWYRQTLGQGPEFLTYFQNEAQLEKSRLLSDRFSAERPKGSFSTLEIQRTEQGDSAMYLCASSSLKRSYEQYFGPGTRLTVT.

The genes are TRBV19 and TRBJ1-5; D gene uncertain. Looked up from germline, CDR1 is LNHDA and CDR2 is SQIVND (reference sequence). The V end was cut by 4 bases, the J end by 3 bases, with 13 bases between. CDR3 length equals 15 residues. In nucleotides, the CDR3 is TGTGCCAGTAGTACTGGGCATACCACCAATCAGCCCCAGCATTTT. It specifies CASSTGHTTNQPQHF.

V and J are TRBV7-8 and TRBJ1-1; D gene ambiguous. Germline CDR1 and CDR2: SGHVS and FQNEAQ. Trimming cost V 1 base and J 0 bases, with 12 bases left between them. The CDR3 consists of 16 residues. The CDR3 here is CASSLEMGRMNTEAFF. CDR3 bases: TGTGCCAGCAGCTTAGAGATGGGGAGGATGAACACTGAAGCTTTCTTT.

This chain connects TRBV11-2 to TRBJ1-4; D unresolved. The CDR3 sequence is 16 residues long. The V gene lost 0 bases and the J gene lost 6 bases, with 14 bases spanning the gap. Germline V gene sequence: CDR1 SGHAT, CDR2 FQNNGV. CDR3 region: CASSLEALNQYEKLFF. The CDR3 coding sequence is TGTGCCAGCAGCTTAGAGGCTCTGAATCAGTATGAAAAACTGTTTTTT.

V gene TRBV6-5 combines with J gene TRBJ1-5; D is uncertain. V was shortened by 0 bases and J by 7 bases, with 13 bases between the two germline ends. Germline V gene sequence: CDR1 MNHEY, CDR2 SVGAGI. The length of the CDR3 is 15 residues. CDR3 DNA: TGTGCCAGCAGTTACTCGATTCCCAGCGGGCAGCCCCAGCATTTT. It encodes CASSYSIPSGQPQHF.

This chain uses TRBV7-2 with TRBJ2-5, with 11 bases that match TRBD2. V lost 0 bases and J lost 4; bases outside the gene matches: 10. CDR3 length: 18 amino acids. Germline-derived CDR1 and CDR2 are SGHTA and FQGNSA. The CDR3 nucleotides are TGTGCCAGCAGCTTAGCGGGACTAGCGGCCTCTGGGGGAGAGACCCAGTACTTC. It is translated as CASSLAGLAASGGETQYF. Combining the CDR3 with reference TRBV7-2 and TRBJ2-5 gives the whole variable domain GAGVSQSPSNKVTEKGKDVELRCDPISGHTALYWYRQSLGQGLEFLIYFQGNSAPDKSGLPSDRFSAERTGGSVSTLTIQRTQQEDSAVYLCASSLAGLAASGGETQYFGPGTRLLVL.

The DNA of the CDR3 is TGTGCCAGCAGCTTAGCAGGGGGTTTTGATACGCAGTATTTT. The encoded protein is CASSLAGGFDTQYF. The chain recombines TRBV11-2 with TRBJ2-3, with 7 nucleotides matching TRBD1. V lost 1 base to trimming and J lost 6 bases; unmatched junction nucleotides: 4. Germline CDR1 reads SGHAT; CDR2 reads FQNNGV. This CDR3 has 14 residues. Complete variable domain (other parts from reference TRBV11-2 and TRBJ2-3): EAGVAQSPRYKIIEKRQSVAFWCNPISGHATLYWYQQILGQGPKLLIQFQNNGVVDDSQLPKDRFSAERLKGVDSTLKIQPAKLEDSAVYLCASSLAGGFDTQYFGPGTRLTVL.